This is a list of T cell receptor beta chains from one sample in a study of blood T cell repertoires in COVID-19. TCRdb's table, derived via immunoSEQ multiplex PCR, lists solely in-frame clones and lacks some. The profile shows 350,000 or so clones, roughly 90% of them singletons. Source material: PBMCs or T cells enriched from blood (not recorded which). The receptors were sampled from a woman in her twenties or thirties who had been exposed to COVID-19. The conserved cysteine and the conserved F or W are not part of the CDR3 here.

V	J	CDR3
TRBV28	TRBJ1-5	ASRSYLDSRNQPQH
TRBV6-5	TRBJ2-7	ASSSDSGRAREQY
TRBV13	TRBJ1-4	ASSSTLSTNEKLF
TRBV6-5	TRBJ1-1	ASSYSDREAF
TRBV25-1	TRBJ2-7	ASSVGLGQGDYEQY
TRBV27	TRBJ1-5	ASSGQRNQPQH
TRBV19	TRBJ1-1	ASIPQGGSSLSEAF
TRBV27	TRBJ2-4	ASSWGQGLGKNIQY
TRBV5-6	TRBJ2-7	ASSAGSGGEQY
TRBV18	TRBJ1-3	ASSPRDRVGNTIY
TRBV5-1	TRBJ2-3	ASSLGGTRTQY
TRBV4-2	TRBJ2-2	ASSHHRDSPAGELF
TRBV7-9	TRBJ1-2	ASRPDSGVTFGYT
TRBV3-1/TRBV3-2	TRBJ2-7	ASRPTGVGEQY
TRBV10-2	TRBJ2-5	ASQRGWKGLPQETQY
TRBV30	TRBJ2-2	ALDRSLNTGELF
TRBV7-3	TRBJ1-5	ASSPYSNQPQH
TRBV2	TRBJ2-1	ASSSQGGVPYNNEQF
TRBV5-1	TRBJ1-1	ASSLAVNTEAF
TRBV10-2	TRBJ1-1	ATKRGQGESEAF
TRBV18	TRBJ1-3	ASSSTTPSSGNTIY
TRBV21-1	TRBJ1-6	ASSKPRAGRGLDSPLH
TRBV11-2	TRBJ2-3	ASSLRPGLSTDTQY
TRBV7-6	TRBJ1-2	ASSPGATPPPTGGDGYT
TRBV27	TRBJ1-1	ASSLSMNTEAF
TRBV28	TRBJ1-5	ASSTPGKPGRPQH
TRBV28	TRBJ1-6	ASSGQGWNSPLH
TRBV30	TRBJ1-2	AWSPLDYGYT
TRBV5-4	TRBJ2-7	ASSWGRAGSGYEQY
TRBV3-1/TRBV3-2	TRBJ2-1	ASSQVFRIVPYNEQF
TRBV5-1	TRBJ2-5	ASSLATQETQY
TRBV5-6	TRBJ1-4	ASSLEAGDEKLF
TRBV28	TRBJ2-7	ASSSTTNEQY
TRBV12-3/TRBV12-4	TRBJ2-7	ASRLTGGYEQY
TRBV7-2	TRBJ2-7	ASSLQQGNYEQY
TRBV19	TRBJ1-2	ASQTGGYPNYGYT
TRBV7-7	TRBJ2-2	ASSLEPAGLAGEGTGELF
TRBV2	TRBJ1-2	ASQTGENYGYT
TRBV2	TRBJ2-3	ASSEFSSGSTDTQY
TRBV5-8	TRBJ2-5	ASSLAETQY
TRBV27	TRBJ2-7	ASSLGTSGYTYEQY
TRBV2	TRBJ2-7	ASRGTSGRPGL
TRBV2	TRBJ2-3	ASSEATGIRSTIGTDTQY
TRBV2	TRBJ2-7	ASSENRRGSGSFPYEQY
TRBV18	TRBJ1-5	ASSEGLGQPQH
TRBV2	TRBJ1-1	ASKEGSNTEAF
TRBV14	TRBJ1-4	ASSQTGFSNEKLF
TRBV9	TRBJ1-5	ASSVGSGSGQPQH
TRBV7-7	TRBJ2-1	ASSLQGSSYNEQF
TRBV18	TRBJ2-7	ASSPLARQGAHEQY
TRBV18	TRBJ1-2	ASSSSQGRDYGYT
TRBV25-1	TRBJ1-2	ASRDSLYGYT